This entry is about one T cell receptor (beta chain). Its recognized antigen is unknown. Nothing much larger sits one base from this clone, and base qualities are not available. The record originates from a study of blood T cell repertoires in COVID-19 (TCRdb year 2020). For the wider study: Samples covering the acute and convalescent phases of COVID-19 were provided by collaborators in the United States, Italy and Spain. The material from the prospective study consisted of cDNA or gDNA derived from T cells, B-cell-depleted T cells, or PBMCs. The repertoires were released in a freely available public database intended as a resource for research on the immune response to SARS-CoV-2. Sample metadata almost always included a de-identified subject ID, COVID-19 status, age in years and sex. Subjects who had been exposed to COVID-19, were actively infected with it, or had recovered from it provided the deeply sampled blood TCRbeta repertoires that made up the dataset. Where available, HLA class I and class II types were taken from metadata supplied by the sample provider and were not determined by assay-based typing. The samples were drawn from two sources: the first 160 participants of the ongoing ImmuneRACE study, and 1,254 subjects contributed by 6 global collaborators.

Results and caveats for the whole study, not just this receptor: The amount of clinical and demographic metadata varied by source and participant and was provided uncurated.

Whole blood was collected in K2EDTA tubes by collaborating institutions according to the institutions' own protocols. For TCRbeta analysis, collaborators shipped samples as frozen whole blood, isolated PBMCs, or DNA extracted from either of those sample types. TCRbeta CDR3 regions were amplified from genomic DNA using the immunoSEQ Assay, a bias-controlled multiplex PCR. The source study handled its data this way. The number of nucleated cells in each sample was estimated from the amplification of reference gene primers within the assay. Sequence reads were collapsed and filtered to measure the absolute abundance of every unique TCRbeta CDR3 rearrangement. For each sample, productive Simpson clonality was calculated as the square root of Simpson's diversity index over productive rearrangements. TCRdb carries this immuneACCESS record with in-frame sequences only. Its versions omit some clonotypes, under half of them owing to an unresolved V gene in the studies checked, with the rest unexplained. Clonal size and the V and J genes are those of that table, whereas D and trimming came from the DNA. This sample holds roughly 230,000 clones; roughly 85% were observed only once. The ten largest clones take up about 0.93% of the sample.

The sequence was collected from a man aged 35-49 years with acute or convalescent COVID-19. Input material: peripheral blood.

The CDR3 here reads CASSLRGGGNSPLHF. The bases read TGTGCCAGCAGCTTAAGAGGGGGTGGGAATTCACCCCTCCACTTT. The V gene is TRBV7-3 and the J gene is TRBJ1-6, with a weak D call of TRBD1 (6 bases match). Reading from cysteine to phenylalanine, the CDR3 counts 15 amino acids. Of all the DNA, just the CDR3 is kept, 45 bases in frame from base 1. V and J lose 1 base and 7 bases, and a span of 11 bases separates them. Via the germline V gene, CDR1 is SGHTA and CDR2 FQGTGA.